This TCR beta chain was observed in a study of monozygotic twins with cystic fibrosis. V lost 3 bases to trimming and J lost 8 bases; unmatched junction nucleotides: 4. The CDR3 loop spans 15 amino acids. Germline V gives CDR1 SEHNR, CDR2 FQNEAQ (reference sequence). The table came from immunoSEQ multiplex PCR; TCRdb's copy has only in-frame clones and leaves some out. Here the sample spans 30,000 or so clones, approximately 72% being singletons. Whole-study results and caveats: Clonality was generally low (median roughly 0.009), higher in the most severe patients.

In this sample, this clone turned up once. Its specificity is unknown. The sequencing input was blood. The chain joins TRBV7-9 to TRBJ2-1; the match to TRBD2 covers 13 bases. The source is a girl under 18 with cystic fibrosis. CDR3 in amino acids: CASSFGLAGADEQFF. Here the CDR3 DNA reads TGTGCCAGCAGCTTCGGACTAGCGGGAGCCGATGAGCAGTTCTTC.